The TCR beta chain under discussion was sequenced for a study of shared clonotypes between healthy human individuals. CDR1 and CDR2 (germline): SGHDN, FVKESK. The ends were cut back, 4 bases at V and 3 bases at J, with 5 bases in the middle. The CDR3 is 12 residues long. Libraries were prepared by immunoSEQ multiplex PCR; TCRdb keeps only in-frame clonotypes and omits some of them. Of 450,000 to 550,000 clones in the sample, approximately 85% are singletons; the top ten hold over 10%. The V and J genes are TRBV14 and TRBJ2-3; D not resolved. This TCR came from a woman in her thirties or forties in good health. Some clones in this sample may be carry-over from other donors' samples. Sequencing used PBMCs. The CDR3: CASSRSTDTQYF. The CDR3 DNA reads as TGTGCCAGCAGCCGGTCTACAGATACGCAGTATTTT.